This T cell receptor beta chain appears in the sequencing data of a study of tumor-infiltrating lymphocytes in localized non-small cell lung cancer. This table comes from immunoSEQ multiplex PCR, and its TCRdb copy is limited to in-frame clones, with some not included. The sample holds under 2,500 clones; 45% to 55% are singletons and the top ten take about 13%. General study points: TCR sequencing covered a subset of patients with enough tissue.

This clone has more than one count but fewer than ten. Its antigen is not identified. Sequenced input: uninvolved lung tissue not adjacent to the tumor. This receptor was obtained from a human donor with non-small cell lung cancer. Some clones in this sample may be carry-over from other donors' samples.

Here the CDR3 reads CASSQPRLAGAEEQYF. The CDR3 DNA is TGTGCCAGCAGTCAACCCCGGCTAGCGGGAGCTGAGGAGCAGTACTTC. The J gene is TRBJ2-7, the V gene TRBV28, with 10 bases matching TRBD2. CDR3 length: 16 residues. Trimming cost V 5 bases and J 7 bases; bases outside gene matches: 14. Germline CDR1 is MDHEN and CDR2 is SYDVKM.